This T cell receptor beta chain was obtained from a study of CD8+ T cells in alopecia areata. In the study overall: Treated individuals took tofacitinib by mouth, 5 to 10 mg twice daily.

As the sequencing template, cDNA was produced by extracting RNA and reverse transcribing it. TCRdb's table, derived via immunoSEQ multiplex PCR, lists solely in-frame clones and lacks some. The table has over 200,000 clones, 57% seen once. This clone was detected once. This CDR3 has 13 residues. CDR1 SNHLY and CDR2 FYNNEI come from the germline V gene. Trimming cost V 11 bases and J 8 bases; bases outside gene matches: 11. Collection of lesional scalp punch biopsies and peripheral blood was performed in alopecia areata patients. This specimen was CD4+ T cells sorted from blood, taken at week 0. The chain joins TRBV2 to TRBJ2-2; the match to TRBD1 covers 7 bases. This TCR came from a human donor with alopecia areata. This CDR3 is CAGRTGDVGELFF. The CDR3 nucleotides read TGTGCCGGACGGACAGGCGACGTGGGGGAGCTGTTTTTT.